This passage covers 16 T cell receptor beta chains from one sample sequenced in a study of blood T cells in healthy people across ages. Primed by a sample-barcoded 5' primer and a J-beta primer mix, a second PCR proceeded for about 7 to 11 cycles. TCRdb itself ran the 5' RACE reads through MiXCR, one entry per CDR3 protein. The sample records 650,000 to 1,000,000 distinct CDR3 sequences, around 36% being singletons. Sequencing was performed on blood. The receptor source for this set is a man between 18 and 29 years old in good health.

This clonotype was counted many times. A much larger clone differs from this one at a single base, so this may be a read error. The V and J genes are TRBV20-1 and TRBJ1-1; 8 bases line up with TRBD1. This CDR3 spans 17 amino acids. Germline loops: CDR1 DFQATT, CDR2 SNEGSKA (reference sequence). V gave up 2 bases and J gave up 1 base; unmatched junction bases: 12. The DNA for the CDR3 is TGCAGTGCTAGATCGGCAGGGGGCGTCCTTCCGAACACTGAAGCTTTCTTT. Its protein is CSARSAGGVLPNTEAFF.

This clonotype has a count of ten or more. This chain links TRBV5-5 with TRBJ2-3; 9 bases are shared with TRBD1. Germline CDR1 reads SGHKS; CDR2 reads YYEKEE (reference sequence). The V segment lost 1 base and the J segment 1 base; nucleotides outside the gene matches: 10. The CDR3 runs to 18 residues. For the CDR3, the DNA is TGTGCCAGCAGCTTGAGGACAGGGGCAGTTTGGGGCACAGATACGCAGTATTTT. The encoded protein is CASSLRTGAVWGTDTQYF.

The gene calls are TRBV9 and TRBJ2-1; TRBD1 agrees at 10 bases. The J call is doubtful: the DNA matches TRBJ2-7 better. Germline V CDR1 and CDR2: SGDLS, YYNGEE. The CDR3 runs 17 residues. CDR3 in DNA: TGTGCCAGCAGCGTAGAATCGGGACAGGGGCCCTACAATGAGCAGTACTTC. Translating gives CASSVESGQGPYNEQYF.

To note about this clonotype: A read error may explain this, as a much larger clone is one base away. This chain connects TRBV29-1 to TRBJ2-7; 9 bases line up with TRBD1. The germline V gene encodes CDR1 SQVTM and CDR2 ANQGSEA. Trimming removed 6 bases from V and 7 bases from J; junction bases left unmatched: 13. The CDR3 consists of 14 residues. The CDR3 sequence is CSVRDREVRNEQYF. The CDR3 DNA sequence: TGCAGCGTACGGGACAGGGAGGTACGCAATGAGCAGTACTTC.

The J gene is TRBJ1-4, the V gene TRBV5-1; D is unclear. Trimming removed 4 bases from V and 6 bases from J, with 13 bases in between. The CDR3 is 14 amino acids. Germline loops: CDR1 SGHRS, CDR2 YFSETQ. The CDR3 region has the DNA TGCGCCAGCAGCGCTCGCGGATCCGATGAAAAACTGTTTTTT. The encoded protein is CASSARGSDEKLFF.

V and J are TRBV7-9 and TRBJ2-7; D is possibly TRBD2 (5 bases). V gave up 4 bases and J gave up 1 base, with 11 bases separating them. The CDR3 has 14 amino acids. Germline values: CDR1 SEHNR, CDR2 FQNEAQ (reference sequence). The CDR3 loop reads CASSSVGGSYEQYF. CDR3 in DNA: TGTGCCAGCAGCTCTGTAGGCGGGTCCTACGAGCAGTACTTC.

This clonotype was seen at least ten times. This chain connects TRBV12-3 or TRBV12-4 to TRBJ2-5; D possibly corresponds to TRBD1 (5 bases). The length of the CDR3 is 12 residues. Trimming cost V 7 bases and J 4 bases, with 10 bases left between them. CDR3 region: CASTRGRETQYF. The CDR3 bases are TGTGCCAGCACTAGGGGAAGAGAGACCCAGTACTTC.

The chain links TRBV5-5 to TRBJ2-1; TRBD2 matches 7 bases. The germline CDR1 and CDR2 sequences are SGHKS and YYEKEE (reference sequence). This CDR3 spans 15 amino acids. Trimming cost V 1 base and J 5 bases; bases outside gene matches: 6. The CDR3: CASSLSGAWDNEQFF. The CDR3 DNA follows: TGTGCCAGCAGCTTGAGCGGGGCGTGGGACAATGAGCAGTTCTTC.

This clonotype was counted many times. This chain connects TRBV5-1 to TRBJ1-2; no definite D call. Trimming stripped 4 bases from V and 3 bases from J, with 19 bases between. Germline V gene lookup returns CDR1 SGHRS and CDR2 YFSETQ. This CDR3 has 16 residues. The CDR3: CASSARPRRSHYGYTF. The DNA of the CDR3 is TGCGCCAGCAGCGCCCGTCCCCGGCGGAGTCACTATGGCTACACCTTC.

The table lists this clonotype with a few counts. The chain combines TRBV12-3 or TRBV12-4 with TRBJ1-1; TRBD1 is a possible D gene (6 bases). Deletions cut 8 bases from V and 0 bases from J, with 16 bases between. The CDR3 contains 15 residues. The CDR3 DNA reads TGTGCCAGCGGGGCAGGACGGGGGCTGAACACTGAAGCTTTCTTT. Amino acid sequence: CASGAGRGLNTEAFF.

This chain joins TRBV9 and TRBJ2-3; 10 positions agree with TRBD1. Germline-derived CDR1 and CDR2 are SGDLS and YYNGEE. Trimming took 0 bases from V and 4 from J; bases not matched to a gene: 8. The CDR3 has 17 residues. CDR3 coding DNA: TGTGCCAGCAGCGTAGAGGGGACAGGGGTTTTCGCAGATACGCAGTATTTT. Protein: CASSVEGTGVFADTQYF. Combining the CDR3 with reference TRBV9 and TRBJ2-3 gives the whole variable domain DSGVTQTPKHLITATGQRVTLRCSPRSGDLSVYWYQQSLDQGLQFLIQYYNGEERAKGNILERFSAQQFPDLHSELNLSSLELGDSALYFCASSVEGTGVFADTQYFGPGTRLTVL.

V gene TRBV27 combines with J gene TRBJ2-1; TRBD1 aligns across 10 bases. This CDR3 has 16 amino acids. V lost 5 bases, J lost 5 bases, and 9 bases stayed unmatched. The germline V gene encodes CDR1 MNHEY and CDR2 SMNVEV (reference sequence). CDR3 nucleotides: TGTGCCAGCAGTGTAAGGGACAGGGGTTACCACAATGAGCAGTTCTTC. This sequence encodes CASSVRDRGYHNEQFF.

The CDR3 DNA follows: TGCAGCGTGGAGGGACGGGGGCTCGTCGAGCAGTACTTC. As protein: CSVEGRGLVEQYF. The chain links TRBV29-1 to TRBJ2-7; the D gene could be TRBD1 or TRBD2 (6 bases each). V dropped 6 bases and J dropped 6 bases, with 18 bases sitting between them. CDR3 length: 13 residues. CDR1 is SQVTM, CDR2 ANQGSEA, per germline.

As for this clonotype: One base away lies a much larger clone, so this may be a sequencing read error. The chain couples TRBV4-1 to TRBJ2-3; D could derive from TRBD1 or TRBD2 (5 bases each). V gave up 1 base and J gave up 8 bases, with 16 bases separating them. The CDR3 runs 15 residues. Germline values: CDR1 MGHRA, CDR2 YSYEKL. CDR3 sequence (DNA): TGCGCCAGCAGCCAAGTCCCTCGGGACGGCGGTACGCAGTATTTT. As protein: CASSQVPRDGGTQYF.

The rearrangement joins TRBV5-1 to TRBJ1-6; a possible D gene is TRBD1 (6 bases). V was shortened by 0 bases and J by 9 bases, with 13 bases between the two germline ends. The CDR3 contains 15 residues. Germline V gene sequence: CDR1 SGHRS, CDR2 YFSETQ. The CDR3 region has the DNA TGCGCCAGCAGCTTGGCAGGGGCGCCGCTTTCACCCCTCCACTTT. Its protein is CASSLAGAPLSPLHF.

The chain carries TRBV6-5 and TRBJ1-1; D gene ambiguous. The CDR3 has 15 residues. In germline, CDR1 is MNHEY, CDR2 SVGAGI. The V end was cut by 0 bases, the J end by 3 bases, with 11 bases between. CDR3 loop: CASSYSSEGDTEAFF. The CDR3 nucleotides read TGTGCCAGCAGTTACTCTTCCGAGGGTGACACTGAAGCTTTCTTT.